This is a list of T cell receptor beta chains from one sample in a study of CD8+ T cells in alopecia areata. Assay: immunoSEQ multiplex PCR; the TCRdb copy retains only in-frame clones and omits some. The repertoire consists of 150,000 or so clones, with roughly 62% occurring once and the leading ten covering 5% to 7.5%. The sequencing used CD4+ T cells sorted from blood, collected at week 0. Receptor source: a human donor with alopecia areata. CDR3s include the opening cysteine and the closing phenylalanine or tryptophan. The D gene is left open where the match is weak. Clone size, where shown, is once, few, many, or a class for clones that have expanded.

>TRBJ2-3|few|TRBV30|NA
TGTGCCTGGGAGTATAACGCCCCGGGTACGCAGTATTTT
CAWEYNAPGTQYF
>TRBJ1-1|few|TRBV7-2|NA
TGTGCCAGCAGCACAGGGACAAATATGAACACTGAAGCTTTCTTT
CASSTGTNMNTEAFF
>TRBJ2-7|NA|TRBV29-1|NA
TGCAGCGTTGGACAGGGACTTGTCACGAGCTACGAGCAGTACTTC
CSVGQGLVTSYEQYF
>TRBJ2-7|NA|TRBV15|TRBD1
TGTGCCACCAGCAGCGACAGGGGGCCCTACGAGCAGTACTTC
CATSSDRGPYEQYF
>TRBJ2-3|NA|TRBV4-3|NA
TGCGCCAGCAGCCAAGAGGGGGGCCCTACACTACAGTATTTT
CASSQEGGPTLQYF
>TRBJ2-7|NA|TRBV10-3|TRBD2
TGTGCCATCAGTGAGTGGACTAGCGGGGCGGCGGGGCAGTACTTC
CAISEWTSGAAGQYF
>TRBJ2-5|NA|TRBV30|NA
TGTGCCCTGGCAGTCCAAGAGACCCAGTACTTC
CALAVQETQYF
>TRBJ1-1|few|TRBV2|NA
TGTGCCAGCAGTGGTGGCGTGGGAACTGAAGCTTTCTTT
CASSGGVGTEAFF
>TRBJ2-7|few|TRBV30|TRBD1
TGTGCCTGGAGTGTAACACAGGGGGCAAGGTACACCTACGAGCAGTACTTC
CAWSVTQGARYTYEQYF
>TRBJ2-7|once|TRBV7-6|TRBD2
TGTGCCAGCAGCTTAGGGGACCAGCGGGGATACGAGCAGTACTTC
CASSLGDQRGYEQYF
>TRBJ1-1|NA|TRBV29-1|NA
TGCCTGGGCGTATTGAACACTGAAGCTTTCTTT
CLGVLNTEAFF
>TRBJ2-2|NA|TRBV29-1|TRBD1
TGCAGCGTTGCCAGGGGGACCGGGGAGCTGTTTTTT
CSVARGTGELFF
>TRBJ2-4|NA|TRBV7-2|TRBD2
TGTGCCAGCAGCTTAGTATCGAGCGGGGGAGGGAGGAACATTCAGTACTTC
CASSLVSSGGGRNIQYF
>TRBJ2-1|few|TRBV5-6|TRBD1
TGTGCCAGCAGCCAGACAGGGGCCAATGAGCAGTTCTTC
CASSQTGANEQFF
>TRBJ2-1|NA|TRBV11-2|NA
TGTGCCAGCAGCCCCTCGGTTGGCGGTTTCTACAATGAGCAGTTCTTC
CASSPSVGGFYNEQFF
>TRBJ1-6|NA|TRBV23-1|NA
TGCGCCAGCAGTCCGACCGACGGACCCCTCCACTTT
CASSPTDGPLHF
>TRBJ2-6|NA|TRBV5-1|NA
TGCGCCAGCACGGGCGAATCTGGGGCCAACGTCCTGACTTTC
CASTGESGANVLTF
>TRBJ2-1|few|TRBV29-1|NA
TGCAGCTCTGATGGGGTACCCTACAATGAGCAGTTCTTC
CSSDGVPYNEQFF
>TRBJ1-1|few|TRBV7-9|TRBD1
TGTGCCAGCAGCGCTCCAGGGGGGCATGGGAACACTGAAGCTTTCTTT
CASSAPGGHGNTEAFF
>TRBJ1-3|few|TRBV10-3|NA
TGTGCCATCAGTGGTCACTTCTCTGGAAACACCATATATTTT
CAISGHFSGNTIYF
>TRBJ2-1|NA|TRBV7-2|TRBD1
TGTGCCAGCAGCTTTGCCGGGACAGGGGTCCACAATGAGCAGTTCTTC
CASSFAGTGVHNEQFF
>TRBJ1-5|NA|TRBV5-1|NA
TGCGCCGGGGGATCCCAGAGCCATAGCAATCAGCCCCAGCATTTT
CAGGSQSHSNQPQHF
>TRBJ2-5|NA|TRBV30|TRBD1
TGTGCCTGGGAGACAGGGGGTGAGACCCAGTACTTC
CAWETGGETQYF
>TRBJ2-7|NA|TRBV2|NA
TGTGCCAGCAGTACAGGGTACTACGAGCAGTACTTC
CASSTGYYEQYF
>TRBJ2-1|NA|TRBV29-1|NA
TGCAGCGTGGGGGGCGCGAATGAGCAGTTCTTC
CSVGGANEQFF
>TRBJ1-1|NA|TRBV30|TRBD1
TGTGCCGGACAGGCGAACACTGAAGCTTTCTTT
CAGQANTEAFF
>TRBJ2-7|NA|TRBV4-3|TRBD1
TGCGCCAGCAGCCAAGAGGACAGGGGTTTAGGGGAGCAGTACTTC
CASSQEDRGLGEQYF
>TRBJ2-5|NA|TRBV7-7|TRBD2
TGTGCTAGCAGCTTTGGTCGGACTAGCGGGGGGGCAGAGACCCAGTACTTC
CASSFGRTSGGAETQYF
>TRBJ2-3|once|TRBV10-3|TRBD1
TGTGCCATCAGCCGGGACAGAGGATCCGATACGCAGTATTTT
CAISRDRGSDTQYF
>TRBJ2-1|NA|TRBV12-5|NA
TGTGCTAGTACCGGAGGGGCCTACAATGAGCAGTTCTTC
CASTGGAYNEQFF
>TRBJ2-7|NA|TRBV29-1|NA
TGCAGCGTCCGTCCTCAGGGGATCTCCTACGAGCAGTACTTC
CSVRPQGISYEQYF
>TRBJ1-3|NA|TRBV18|NA
TGTGCCAGCTCACCACCGTCGGGGTCCTGGGGAAACACCATATATTTT
CASSPPSGSWGNTIYF
>TRBJ1-4|few|TRBV29-1|NA
TGCAGCGTTGGAGGGGGGCTTAATGAAAAACTGTTTTTT
CSVGGGLNEKLFF
>TRBJ2-5|few|TRBV5-1|NA
TGCGCCAGCAGCTTGGAGGGGGAGACCCAGTACTTC
CASSLEGETQYF
>TRBJ1-6|NA|TRBV6-5|NA
TGTGCCAGCAGGCCGGAGGTTGGGGATAATTCACCCCTCCACTTT
CASRPEVGDNSPLHF
>TRBJ2-5|few|TRBV15|NA
TGTGCCACCAGCAGAGGGGATTTCCAAGAGACCCAGTACTTC
CATSRGDFQETQYF
>TRBJ1-1|few|TRBV5-6|NA
TGTGCCAGCAGCTTCTCCACAGGGAACACTGAAGCTTTCTTT
CASSFSTGNTEAFF
>TRBJ2-5|NA|TRBV6-5|TRBD1
TGTGCCAGCAGCGACGCCGGGACAGGGGCCGGGACCCAGTACTTC
CASSDAGTGAGTQYF
>TRBJ2-5|few|TRBV9|NA
TGTGCCAGCACCCCGGGAGCGGCGTACCAAGAGACCCAGTACTTC
CASTPGAAYQETQYF
>TRBJ2-1|NA|TRBV5-6|NA
TGTGCCAGCAGCTATGGACAGCCCCAGTTCTTC
CASSYGQPQFF
>TRBJ2-7|NA|TRBV6-5|TRBD2
TGTGCCAGCAGATCACCCGGGACTAGAACTGACGAGCAGTACTTC
CASRSPGTRTDEQYF
>TRBJ1-2|NA|TRBV19|NA
TGTGCCAGTAGTATAGAACGTCGGACAACTTATGGCTACACCTTC
CASSIERRTTYGYTF
>TRBJ1-6|once|TRBV10-3|NA
TGTGCCATCACAAGCTCCTATAATTCACCCCTCCACTTT
CAITSSYNSPLHF
>TRBJ1-2|NA|TRBV29-1|TRBD1
TGCAGCGTTGGATGGACAGGGGGTGGCTACACCTTC
CSVGWTGGGYTF
>TRBJ1-2|NA|TRBV27|NA
TGTGCCAGCAGTTTATCTTGGGGGGACTATGGCTACACCTTC
CASSLSWGDYGYTF
>TRBJ2-2|NA|TRBV29-1|NA
TGCAGCGTTGGGCGGGCTCTCACCGGGGAGCTGTTTTTT
CSVGRALTGELFF
>TRBJ2-2|few|TRBV7-9|NA
TGTGCCAGCAGCTTATTCGGTGTCGGGGAGCTGTTTTTT
CASSLFGVGELFF
>TRBJ2-3|NA|TRBV7-6|TRBD2
TGTGCCAGCAGCTTAGAAGCGGGGGCTCCCACAGATACGCAGTATTTT
CASSLEAGAPTDTQYF
>TRBJ2-5|NA|TRBV5-5|NA
TGTGCCAGCAGCAAGGGACGGATGCAAGAGACCCAGTACTTC
CASSKGRMQETQYF
>TRBJ1-2|few|TRBV12-5|NA
TGTGCTAGTGGTTTGGGCCTGGACACGTATGGCTACACCTTC
CASGLGLDTYGYTF
>TRBJ1-3|NA|TRBV30|NA
TGTGCCTGGACGGGAGGTGGAAACACCATATATTTT
CAWTGGGNTIYF
>TRBJ2-1|NA|TRBV7-2|NA
TGTGCCAGCAGCTTAGACGTCTACGCCTACAATGAGCAGTTCTTC
CASSLDVYAYNEQFF
>TRBJ1-1|NA|TRBV29-1|NA
TGCAGCGTCTACAGAGGGGGCACTGAAGCTTTCTTT
CSVYRGGTEAFF
>TRBJ2-1|NA|TRBV5-1|NA
TGCGCCAGCAGCTCCCCACGCTTCGGGGGGCTCGTCTACAATGAGCAGTTCTTC
CASSSPRFGGLVYNEQFF
>TRBJ2-3|NA|TRBV7-2|TRBD2
TGTGCCAGCAGCACTCCCTTGACTAGCGCAGATACGCAGTATTTT
CASSTPLTSADTQYF
>TRBJ1-5|NA|TRBV7-2|NA
TGTGCCAGCAGCTTAAGTCTTAATCAGCCCCAGCATTTT
CASSLSLNQPQHF
>TRBJ2-3|few|TRBV7-9|TRBD1
TGTGCCAGCAGCCGAGGGACAGGGTCCAGCACAGATACGCAGTATTTT
CASSRGTGSSTDTQYF
>TRBJ2-2|once|TRBV5-4|TRBD1
TGTGCCAGCAGCCCCGACAGGGGGACCGGGGAGCTGTTTTTT
CASSPDRGTGELFF
>TRBJ1-4|few|TRBV27|NA
TGTGCCAGGACCAGGGAGGGGGAAAAACTGTTTTTT
CARTREGEKLFF